The sequence of this T cell receptor beta chain was determined in a study of blood T cells in healthy people across ages. RNA extraction gave at least 5.5 micrograms of total RNA per sample. There are 14 residues in the CDR3. Germline V gene lookup returns CDR1 SGHKS and CDR2 YYEKEE (reference sequence). The V and J ends lost 0 bases and 10 bases, in that order; junction bases with no gene match: 7. The second PCR ran about 6 to 12 cycles with a sample-barcoded 5' primer and J-beta primers. A template-switch adaptor that had 12 random nucleotides put a tag on each cDNA molecule. From the 5' RACE reads, TCRdb called clonotypes with MiXCR, one entry per CDR3 protein. Of 800,000 or so distinct CDR3 sequences listed, about 46% were seen once; the top ten hold about a sixth. In its sample, this clonotype was seen once.

The sequencing input was blood. The chain links TRBV5-5 to TRBJ2-1; TRBD1 agrees at 7 bases. The clonotype originates from an elderly man in good health. The CDR3 bases are TGTGCCAGCAGCTTGGTTCAGGAAGGGGGCGAGCAGTTCTTC. Protein sequence: CASSLVQEGGEQFF.